This T cell receptor beta chain was captured by sequencing in a study of OX40 agonist ivuxolimab in advanced cancers. Libraries were prepared by immunoSEQ multiplex PCR; TCRdb keeps only in-frame clonotypes and omits some of them. The sample includes about 98,000 clones, around 85% of them seen just once. The CDR3 has 16 residues. After removal of 3 bases from V and 10 bases from J, the junction contained 9 bases not matched to a gene. Germline V gene data show CDR1 as MGHRA and CDR2 as YSYEKL. The gene calls are TRBV4-1 and TRBJ1-6; 10 bases are a match to TRBD1. This specimen consisted of CD4+ or CD8+ T cells sorted from blood, obtained in a trial of the OX40 agonist ivuxolimab. The receptor comes from an adult with an advanced solid tumor such as melanoma, head and neck, liver or kidney cancer. The CDR3 nucleotides read TGCGCCAGCAGCCACCAACTAGGGACAGGGGAGTCACCCCTCCACTTT. Its protein product is CASSHQLGTGESPLHF.